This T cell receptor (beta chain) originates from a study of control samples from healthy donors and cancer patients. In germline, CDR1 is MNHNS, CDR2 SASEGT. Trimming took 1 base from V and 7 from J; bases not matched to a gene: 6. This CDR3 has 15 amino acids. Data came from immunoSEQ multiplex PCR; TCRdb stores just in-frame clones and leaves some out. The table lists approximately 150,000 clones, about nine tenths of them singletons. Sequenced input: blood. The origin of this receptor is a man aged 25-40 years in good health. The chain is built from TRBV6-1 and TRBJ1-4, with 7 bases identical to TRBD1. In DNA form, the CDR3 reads TGTGCCAGCAGTGAAGAACAGGGGCTAGGTGAAAAACTGTTTTTT. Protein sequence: CASSEEQGLGEKLFF.